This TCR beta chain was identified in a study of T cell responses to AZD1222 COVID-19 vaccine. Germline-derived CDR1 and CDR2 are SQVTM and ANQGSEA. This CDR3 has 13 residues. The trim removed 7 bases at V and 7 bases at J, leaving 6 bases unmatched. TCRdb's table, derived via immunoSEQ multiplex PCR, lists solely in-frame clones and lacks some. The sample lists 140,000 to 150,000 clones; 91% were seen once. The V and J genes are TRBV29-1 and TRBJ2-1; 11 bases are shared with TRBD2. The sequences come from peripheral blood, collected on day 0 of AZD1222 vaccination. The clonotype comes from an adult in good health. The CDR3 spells CSGLAGMKNEQFF. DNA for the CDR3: TGCAGCGGACTAGCGGGAATGAAGAATGAGCAGTTCTTC.